This record looks at one T cell receptor beta chain sequence and its context. Its antigen is not identified. Addition of a universal primer site occurred through template switching, and cDNA carried unique molecular identifiers. TCRdb fed the 5' RACE reads into MiXCR, producing one record per CDR3 protein. The sample carries a few hundred thousand distinct CDR3 sequences, about 8% recorded once. This sample was included in a study of identical twins. Study-level results: Out-of-frame beta chain sequences displayed weaker excess sharing between twins. One should note that invariant MAIT and iNKT cells could partly confound zero-insertion analyses.

Germline V gene lookup returns CDR1 SQVTM and CDR2 ANQGSEA. The CDR3 spans 14 residues. V was shortened by 0 bases and J by 2 bases, with 11 bases between the two germline ends. The sample also formed part of further work on yellow fever vaccine responses in identical twins.

Sequenced input: CD8+ T cells sorted from blood. The rearrangement joins TRBV29-1 to TRBJ2-7; perhaps TRBD2 as D (6 bases). This sequence was found in a young woman in good health. The CDR3 loop is CSVEEDYPAYEQYF. DNA for the CDR3: TGCAGCGTTGAAGAGGACTACCCAGCCTACGAGCAGTACTTC.